The 9 T cell receptor beta chains below were found in one sample sequenced in a study of shared clonotypes between healthy human individuals. Libraries were prepared by immunoSEQ multiplex PCR; TCRdb keeps only in-frame clonotypes and omits some of them. The sample includes about 2.3 million clones, 85% to 95% of them seen just once. The specimen was naive CD4+ T cells from PBMCs. Subset in this sample: CD45RA+ positively selected. The receptors come from a man between 18 and 29 years old in good health. Some clones in this sample may be carry-over from other donors' samples.

The V gene is TRBV6-5, the J gene TRBJ2-2; 11 nucleotides agree with TRBD2. The CDR3 sequence is 15 residues long. V lost 5 bases, J lost 3 bases, and 2 bases stayed unmatched. Germline V gene lookup returns CDR1 MNHEY and CDR2 SVGAGI. The CDR3 coding sequence is TGTGCCAGCAGTGCGGGACTAGCGGACACCGGGGAGCTGTTTTTT. Translation: CASSAGLADTGELFF.

The rearrangement joins TRBV7-9 to TRBJ1-6; D is ambiguous. The germline CDR1 and CDR2 sequences are SEHNR and FQNEAQ (reference sequence). The CDR3 extends over 12 amino acids. V dropped 8 bases and J dropped 12 bases, with 14 bases sitting between them. CDR3 amino acids: CASGRREEPLHF. The CDR3 region has the DNA TGTGCCAGCGGACGGAGGGAAGAACCCCTCCACTTT.

The J gene is TRBJ1-2, the V gene TRBV18, with D tentatively TRBD1 (6 bases). The CDR3 spans 13 residues. Looked up from germline, CDR1 is KGHSH and CDR2 is LQKENI. Trimming cost V 6 bases and J 7 bases, with 15 bases left between them. CDR3 residues: CASSDSGVIGYTF. In DNA, the CDR3 is TGTGCCAGCTCGGACTCAGGGGTTATTGGCTACACCTTC.

The V and J genes are TRBV28 and TRBJ2-7, with D possibly TRBD1 on 6 matching bases. The V gene lost 4 bases and the J gene lost 0 bases, with 16 bases spanning the gap. CDR1 is MDHEN, CDR2 SYDVKM, per germline. The CDR3 sequence is 16 residues long. CDR3 DNA: TGTGCCAGCAGTTCCATTTTCCGGGACACCTCCTACGAGCAGTACTTC. Translation: CASSSIFRDTSYEQYF.

The gene calls are TRBV7-2 and TRBJ2-3; 8 bases are shared with TRBD2. Unmatched junction bases numbered 8, after V lost 1 base and J lost 2 bases. Germline values: CDR1 SGHTA, CDR2 FQGNSA. CDR3 size: 17 residues. The CDR3 sequence: CASSLVYSLADTDTQYF. In DNA form, the CDR3 reads TGTGCCAGCAGCTTAGTCTATTCACTAGCGGACACAGATACGCAGTATTTT.

The chain links TRBV7-2 to TRBJ2-7; TRBD1 aligns across 9 bases. The CDR3 covers 17 residues. CDR1 is SGHTA, CDR2 FQGNSA, per germline. V gave up 7 bases and J gave up 5 bases; unmatched junction bases: 18. The CDR3: CASNPVATTGGTHEQYF. Here the CDR3 DNA reads TGTGCCAGCAATCCAGTAGCGACTACAGGGGGCACACACGAGCAGTACTTC.

The chain has TRBV7-6 and TRBJ2-7; 7 bases agree with TRBD1. The germline gives CDR1 SGHVS, CDR2 FNYEAQ. The CDR3 has 16 residues. The J segment lost 2 bases and the V segment lost 5 bases, leaving 12 bases of the junction unmatched. The CDR3 coding sequence is TGTGCCAGCAGCCCCTTTACGGGGACAGAGACCTACGAGCAGTACTTC. Translation: CASSPFTGTETYEQYF.

In the case of this clone: Other DNA sequences in the same sample also yield this CDR3. The chain links TRBV7-2 to TRBJ1-1; 7 nucleotides agree with TRBD1. This CDR3 has 14 residues. V was pared by 5 bases and J by 2 bases, with 5 bases of the junction left unmatched. The germline gives CDR1 SGHTA, CDR2 FQGNSA. This chain's CDR3 is CASSPGTANTEAFF. The CDR3 nucleotides read TGTGCCAGCAGCCCTGGGACAGCAAACACTGAAGCTTTCTTT.

The chain links TRBV5-1 to TRBJ2-5; 8 bases match TRBD2. Germline loops: CDR1 SGHRS, CDR2 YFSETQ. The CDR3 length is 17 residues. J was trimmed by 4 bases and V by 2 bases; bases with no gene match: 13. The CDR3 DNA is TGCGCCAGCAGCTTCGGAGATCAAGTTGCGGGAGGAGAGACCCAGTACTTC. It yields the protein CASSFGDQVAGGETQYF.